The 20 T cell receptor beta chains presented below share a single source sample, sequenced in a study of blood T cell repertoires in COVID-19. TCRdb's table, derived via immunoSEQ multiplex PCR, lists solely in-frame clones and lacks some. The data show fewer than 350,000 clones, roughly 90% seen once. What was sequenced was PBMCs or T cells enriched from blood (not recorded which). All receptors come from a man between 60 and 70 years old who had recovered from COVID-19.

This clone was counted only a few times. J is TRBJ1-5 and V is TRBV4-2; 8 positions agree with TRBD1. CDR1 is LGHNA and CDR2 is YNFKEQ in the germline V gene. V shed 1 base, J shed 4 bases, and the junction held 9 bases outside the gene matches. The CDR3 is 17 residues long. The CDR3 is CASSQVSRGQGNQPQHF. The CDR3 nucleotides are TGTGCCAGCAGCCAAGTCTCACGTGGACAGGGAAATCAGCCCCAGCATTTT.

The chain combines TRBV6-6 with TRBJ1-3; the D is unclear. Germline CDR1 reads MNHNY; CDR2 reads SVGAGI (reference sequence). Trimming cost V 7 bases and J 3 bases, with 10 bases left between them. This CDR3 is built from 13 residues. The chain's CDR3 is CASNDGVGNTIYF. The DNA for the CDR3 is TGTGCCAGCAATGACGGGGTTGGAAACACCATATATTTT.

This chain joins TRBV2 and TRBJ2-2; D gene ambiguous. This CDR3 comprises 10 residues. Trimming took off 7 bases at V and 7 bases at J, with 4 bases between the two ends. Germline V gene lookup returns CDR1 SNHLY and CDR2 FYNNEI. CDR3 loop: CASNGGELFF. In DNA form, the CDR3 reads TGTGCCAGCAACGGCGGGGAGCTGTTTTTT.

This chain connects TRBV7-8 to TRBJ1-2, with D perhaps matching TRBD1 (6 bases). Germline V gene lookup returns CDR1 SGHVS and CDR2 FQNEAQ. The CDR3 contains 17 residues. The V and J ends lost 1 base and 6 bases respectively, with 21 bases between them. CDR3 coding DNA: TGTGCCAGCAGCTTAGGACAGGCCCGTTTGGTTGTCGATGGCTACACCTTC. Translated, it gives CASSLGQARLVVDGYTF.

The gene calls are TRBV19 and TRBJ2-1; a weak D match, TRBD2 (6 bases). Germline CDR1 LNHDA, CDR2 SQIVND (reference sequence). The CDR3 has 15 residues. The ends were cut back, 1 base at V and 3 bases at J, with 10 bases in the middle. CDR3 DNA sequence: TGTGCCAGTAGTATAGCCGGGACTCTCTACAATGAGCAGTTCTTC. Its protein product is CASSIAGTLYNEQFF.

The rearrangement links TRBV7-3 to TRBJ2-1; TRBD2 agrees at 10 bases. Trimming removed 5 bases from V and 7 bases from J; junction bases left unmatched: 8. This CDR3 contains 15 residues. Germline CDR1 reads SGHTA; CDR2 reads FQGTGA. The CDR3 protein is CASSPRLAGLNEQFF. The CDR3 coding sequence is TGTGCCAGCAGCCCGAGACTAGCGGGTCTTAATGAGCAGTTCTTC.

The chain employs TRBV4-2 and TRBJ2-7; 14 nucleotides match TRBD2. This CDR3 has 17 residues. Germline CDR1 and CDR2: LGHNA and YNFKEQ. Trimming cost V 4 bases and J 2 bases; bases outside gene matches: 7. In DNA form, the CDR3 reads TGTGCCAGCAGCCTCGCGGGACTAGCGGGAGACCCCTACGAGCAGTACTTC. The encoded protein is CASSLAGLAGDPYEQYF.

The chain uses TRBV30 and TRBJ1-2, with 9 bases fitting TRBD1. Germline V gives CDR1 GTSNPN, CDR2 SVGIG (reference sequence). This CDR3 is 13 amino acids long. J lost 6 bases, V lost 1 base, and 3 bases had no gene match. CDR3 sequence (DNA): TGTGCCTGGAGTGCGGGACAGGGTGATGGCTACACCTTC. It encodes CAWSAGQGDGYTF.

This rearrangement joins TRBV5-1 to TRBJ1-1, with TRBD1 matching over 8 bases. CDR1 is SGHRS, CDR2 YFSETQ, per germline. This CDR3 region has 15 residues. Trimming removed 5 bases from V and 5 bases from J; junction bases left unmatched: 11. CDR3 sequence (DNA): TGCGCCAGCAGGACAAAGACAGGGGTCTTGACTGAAGCTTTCTTT. This encodes CASRTKTGVLTEAFF. The full variable domain, in which reference TRBV5-1 and TRBJ1-1 provide the parts outside the CDR3, is KAGVTQTPRYLIKTRGQQVTLSCSPISGHRSVSWYQQTPGQGLQFLFEYFSETQRNKGNFPGRFSGRQFSNSRSEMNVSTLELGDSALYLCASRTKTGVLTEAFFGQGTRLTVV.

This clone was counted only a few times. This sequence joins TRBV5-6 and TRBJ2-2; D is unresolved. V was clipped by 0 bases and J by 7 bases, with 10 bases between them. The CDR3 spans 14 residues. Germline values: CDR1 SGHDT, CDR2 YYEEEE. CDR3 DNA sequence: TGTGCCAGCAGCTTGGAGCAGGCGATCGGGGAGCTGTTTTTT. Protein: CASSLEQAIGELFF.

The chain is built from TRBV5-6 and TRBJ2-5; weak D call: TRBD2 (5 bases). The germline gives CDR1 SGHDT, CDR2 YYEEEE. The length of the CDR3 is 16 residues. V dropped 0 bases and J dropped 10 bases, with 22 bases sitting between them. CDR3 DNA: TGTGCCAGCAGCTTGGCCAGGCTAGCAGCGGTTCGGGTCCAGTACTTC. It specifies CASSLARLAAVRVQYF. Full variable domain (rest looked up from reference TRBV5-6 and TRBJ2-5): DAGVTQSPTHLIKTRGQQVTLRCSPKSGHDTVSWYQQALGQGPQFIFQYYEEEERQRGNFPDRFSGHQFPNYSSELNVNALLLGDSALYLCASSLARLAAVRVQYFGPGTRLLVL.

V usage is TRBV5-1 and J usage is TRBJ2-7, with 7 bases identical to TRBD2. J lost 6 bases, V lost 4 bases, and 7 bases had no gene match. The CDR3 covers 13 residues. Germline CDR1 SGHRS, CDR2 YFSETQ. CDR3 nucleotides: TGCGCCAGCAGCGTAATAGCGGGCTCCGAGCAGTACTTC. Amino acid sequence: CASSVIAGSEQYF. The whole variable domain, filled in from reference TRBV5-1 and TRBJ2-7, reads KAGVTQTPRYLIKTRGQQVTLSCSPISGHRSVSWYQQTPGQGLQFLFEYFSETQRNKGNFPGRFSGRQFSNSRSEMNVSTLELGDSALYLCASSVIAGSEQYFGPGTRLTVT.

For this clone: Different DNA sequences within this sample yield the same CDR3. CDR3 DNA: TGTGCCAGCAGCTCCCGATGGGGGGACCAAGAGACCCAGTACTTC. Its translation: CASSSRWGDQETQYF. The rearrangement joins TRBV7-9 to TRBJ2-5; D is perhaps TRBD2 (6 bases). The CDR3 loop spans 15 amino acids. Germline V gives CDR1 SEHNR, CDR2 FQNEAQ (reference sequence). Trimming took 4 bases from V and 0 from J, leaving 12 bases between them.

The V and J genes are TRBV6-1 and TRBJ2-2; D gene unclear. Germline V lookup: CDR1 MNHNS, CDR2 SASEGT. The V and J ends lost 0 bases and 5 bases respectively, with 10 bases between them. The CDR3 length is 15 residues. DNA for the CDR3: TGTGCCAGCAGTGAAGCGCTTCTGGAGACCGGGGAGCTGTTTTTT. This encodes CASSEALLETGELFF.

The chain recombines TRBV6-5 with TRBJ1-2; 7 bases map to TRBD1. CDR1 and CDR2 from the germline V gene are MNHEY and SVGAGI. Trimming removed 6 bases from V and 4 bases from J; junction bases left unmatched: 5. This CDR3 has 13 residues. The CDR3 reads CASRPQGSYGYTF. DNA for the CDR3: TGTGCCAGCAGGCCACAGGGGTCCTATGGCTACACCTTC.

The gene calls are TRBV19 and TRBJ1-3; 7 bases line up with TRBD1. This CDR3 comprises 15 residues. The V gene's germline CDR1 is LNHDA and CDR2 SQIVND (reference sequence). Germline trimming cut 7 bases from V and 11 bases from J; bases unmatched to any gene: 17. CDR3 sequence reads: CASTRATGRGGAIYF. In nucleotides, the CDR3 is TGTGCCAGTACCCGCGCGACAGGGCGGGGAGGCGCCATATATTTT.

The genes are TRBV6-2 or TRBV6-3 and TRBJ1-1, with 9 nucleotides matching TRBD1. This CDR3 is 16 amino acids long. With V trimmed by 6 bases and J by 4 bases, 12 bases remained unmatched. Looked up from germline, CDR1 is MNHEY and CDR2 is SVGEGT. In DNA form, the CDR3 reads TGTGCCAGCAGCTCTAGAACCGGGACAGGGTTCACTGAAGCTTTCTTT. Translated, it gives CASSSRTGTGFTEAFF.

The chain uses TRBV30 and TRBJ1-3; 8 nucleotides align to TRBD1. Germline-derived CDR1 and CDR2 are GTSNPN and SVGIG (reference sequence). The ends lost 4 bases at V and 6 bases at J; junction bases unmatched: 2. The CDR3 spans 12 residues. CDR3 region: CAWTGGQNTIYF. CDR3 coding DNA: TGTGCCTGGACAGGGGGCCAAAACACCATATATTTT.

The chain uses TRBV3-1 (or the pseudogene TRBV3-2) and TRBJ2-4; 11 bases fit TRBD2. V was pared by 2 bases and J by 9 bases, with 9 bases of the junction left unmatched. The CDR3 consists of 16 residues. Germline values: CDR1 LGHDT, CDR2 YNNKEL (reference sequence). Written as DNA, the CDR3 is TGTGCCAGCAGCCAACCGCCACTAGCGGGAGTCTCCATTCAGTACTTC. Translating it yields CASSQPPLAGVSIQYF.

The chain is built from TRBV6-1 and TRBJ2-3; unclear D gene. Trimming cost V 3 bases and J 3 bases, with 13 bases left between them. The CDR3 has 15 amino acids. Germline V gene data show CDR1 as MNHNS and CDR2 as SASEGT. The CDR3 sequence is CASSDPFGLTDTQYF. The CDR3 DNA reads as TGTGCCAGCAGTGATCCCTTTGGGCTAACAGATACGCAGTATTTT.